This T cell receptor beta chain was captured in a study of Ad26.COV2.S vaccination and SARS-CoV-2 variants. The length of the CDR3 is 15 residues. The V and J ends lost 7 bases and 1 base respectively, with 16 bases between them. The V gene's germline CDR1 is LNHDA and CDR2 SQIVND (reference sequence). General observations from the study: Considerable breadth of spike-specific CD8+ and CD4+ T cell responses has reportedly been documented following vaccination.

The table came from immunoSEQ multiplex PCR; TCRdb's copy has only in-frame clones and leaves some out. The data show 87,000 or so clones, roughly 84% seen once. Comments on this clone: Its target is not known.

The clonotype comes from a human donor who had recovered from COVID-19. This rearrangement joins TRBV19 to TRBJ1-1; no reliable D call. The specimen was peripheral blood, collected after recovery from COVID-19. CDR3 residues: CASKGGLLSNTEAFF. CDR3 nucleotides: TGTGCCAGTAAGGGAGGACTACTTTCGAACACTGAAGCTTTCTTT.